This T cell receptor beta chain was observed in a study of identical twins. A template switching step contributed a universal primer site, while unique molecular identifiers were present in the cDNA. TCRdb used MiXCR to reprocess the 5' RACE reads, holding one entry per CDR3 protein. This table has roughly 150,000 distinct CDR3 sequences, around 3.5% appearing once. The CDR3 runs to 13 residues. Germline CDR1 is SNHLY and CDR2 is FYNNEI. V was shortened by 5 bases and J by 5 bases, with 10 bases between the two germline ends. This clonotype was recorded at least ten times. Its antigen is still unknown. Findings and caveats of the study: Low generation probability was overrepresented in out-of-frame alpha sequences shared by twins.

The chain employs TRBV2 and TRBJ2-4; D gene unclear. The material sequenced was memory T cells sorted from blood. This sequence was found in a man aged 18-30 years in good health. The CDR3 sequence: CASSLLPENIQYF. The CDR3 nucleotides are TGTGCCAGCAGTTTACTTCCGGAAAACATTCAGTACTTC.